This passage covers 16 T cell receptor beta chains from one sample sequenced in a study of technical replicates of blood from a few donors. TCRdb keeps only in-frame clones here, not all; method: immunoSEQ multiplex PCR. The sample comprises tens of thousands of clones, about 98% of which are singletons, and roughly 0.16% rests with the top ten. The sample was T cells isolated from PBMCs. Receptors were obtained from a human donor in good health.

This clone was picked up one time. The chain combines TRBV6-5 with TRBJ1-1, with 10 bases matching TRBD1. The CDR3 extends over 15 amino acids. Unmatched junction bases numbered 2, after V lost 0 bases and J lost 4 bases. Germline V lookup: CDR1 MNHEY, CDR2 SVGAGI. CDR3 nucleotide sequence: TGTGCCAGCAGTTACTCGACAGGGGGCGGCACTGAAGCTTTCTTT. It yields the protein CASSYSTGGGTEAFF.

J is TRBJ1-2 and V is TRBV11-1, with D unclear. Germline CDR1 and CDR2: SGHAT and FQDESV (reference sequence). V was shortened by 1 base and J by 3 bases, with 12 bases between the two germline ends. The CDR3 loop spans 15 amino acids. This chain's CDR3 is CASSLGSGFDYGYTF. The CDR3 bases are TGTGCCAGCAGCTTAGGTTCGGGTTTTGACTATGGCTACACCTTC.

V is TRBV29-1 and J is TRBJ1-2; D possibly corresponds to TRBD1 (6 bases). The CDR3 runs 15 residues. Trimming removed 3 bases at V and 2 bases at J, with 16 bases between. The germline V gene encodes CDR1 SQVTM and CDR2 ANQGSEA. CDR3 DNA sequence: TGCAGCGTTGAGTACCAGGGGACGGACAACTATGGCTACACCTTC. It codes for CSVEYQGTDNYGYTF.

The chain employs TRBV5-4 and TRBJ2-1, with 8 bases matching TRBD2. The V gene's germline CDR1 is SGHNT and CDR2 YYREEE (reference sequence). Losses at the gene ends were 3 bases for V and 0 bases for J; bases not matched to a gene: 11. The CDR3 is made up of 18 amino acids. As DNA, the CDR3 is TGTGCCAGCAGCTCCCGTCTGACTAGCGAGAGCTCCTACAATGAGCAGTTCTTC. This codes for CASSSRLTSESSYNEQFF.

V and J are TRBV28 and TRBJ2-1; 7 nucleotides align to TRBD1. V lost 3 bases to trimming and J lost 0 bases; unmatched junction nucleotides: 8. Per the germline V gene, CDR1 is MDHEN and CDR2 is SYDVKM. This CDR3 comprises 17 residues. The CDR3 sequence: CASSLRQGIRSYNEQFF. CDR3 bases: TGTGCCAGCAGTTTGAGACAGGGTATACGCTCCTACAATGAGCAGTTCTTC. Combining the CDR3 with reference TRBV28 and TRBJ2-1 gives the whole variable domain DVKVTQSSRYLVKRTGEKVFLECVQDMDHENMFWYRQDPGLGLRLIYFSYDVKMKEKGDIPEGYSVSREKKERFSLILESASTNQTSMYLCASSLRQGIRSYNEQFFGPGTRLTVL.

This chain links TRBV2 with TRBJ2-5; maybe TRBD2 (6 bases). The germline V gene has CDR1 SNHLY and CDR2 FYNNEI. V lost 11 bases and J lost 0, with 7 bases in between. The CDR3 runs 11 residues. The CDR3 DNA is TGTGCCGGGGGGTACCAAGAGACCCAGTACTTC. Amino acids: CAGGYQETQYF.

V gene TRBV6-5 combines with J gene TRBJ2-4, with unresolved D. The CDR3 is 14 amino acids. V gave up 2 bases and J gave up 8 bases, with 13 bases separating them. In germline, CDR1 is MNHEY, CDR2 SVGAGI. The CDR3 here is CASSYGGSGHIQYF. The DNA of the CDR3 is TGTGCCAGCAGTTACGGCGGATCGGGTCACATTCAGTACTTC.

The chain is built from TRBV4-1 and TRBJ2-2; 14 bases agree with TRBD2. Germline CDR1 and CDR2: MGHRA and YSYEKL. This CDR3 has 17 amino acids. Unmatched junction bases numbered 8, after V lost 7 bases and J lost 4 bases. CDR3 coding DNA: TGCGCCAGCAAAGGGACTAGCGGGGGCGATATCACCGGGGAGCTGTTTTTT. This gives the protein CASKGTSGGDITGELFF.

The chain is built from TRBV15 and TRBJ1-1; a possible D gene is TRBD1 (5 bases). V was trimmed by 0 bases and J by 4 bases, leaving 15 bases between them. This CDR3 contains 16 residues. Germline V lookup: CDR1 LNHNV, CDR2 YYDKDF (reference sequence). The CDR3 spells CATSRDRVGGSTEAFF. CDR3 in DNA: TGTGCCACCAGCAGAGATAGGGTCGGGGGGTCCACTGAAGCTTTCTTT.

The V and J genes are TRBV25-1 and TRBJ1-1; TRBD1 matches 7 bases. The CDR3 sequence is 13 residues long. Germline V CDR1 and CDR2: MGHDK, SYGVNS. V shed 5 bases, J shed 4 bases, and the junction held 4 bases outside the gene matches. CDR3 sequence (DNA): TGTGCCAGCAGTCCCTCAGGGGGCACTGAAGCTTTCTTT. Translated: CASSPSGGTEAFF.

A single count supports this clone. The chain is built from TRBV6-5 and TRBJ1-1; unclear D gene. Trimming shortened V by 2 bases and J by 1 base, and 5 bases separated the two germline ends. The CDR3 sequence is 13 residues long. Germline V lookup: CDR1 MNHEY, CDR2 SVGAGI. CDR3 in amino acids: CASSYAENTEAFF. CDR3 nucleotides: TGTGCCAGCAGTTACGCGGAGAACACTGAAGCTTTCTTT.

The chain couples TRBV2 to TRBJ2-2, with 8 bases identical to TRBD1. V lost 6 bases, J lost 3 bases, and 6 bases stayed unmatched. Germline CDR1 and CDR2: SNHLY and FYNNEI. This CDR3 spans 15 amino acids. The CDR3 reads CASRDRDRHTGELFF. The CDR3 bases are TGTGCCAGCAGAGACCGGGACAGGCACACCGGGGAGCTGTTTTTT. The complete variable domain, with remaining parts taken from reference TRBV2 and TRBJ2-2, reads EPEVTQTPSHQVTQMGQEVILRCVPISNHLYFYWYRQILGQKVEFLVSFYNNEISEKSEIFDDQFSVERPDGSNFTLKIRSTKLEDSAMYFCASRDRDRHTGELFFGEGSRLTVL.

This clone was detected only once. V is TRBV10-1 and J is TRBJ2-1; TRBD2 matches 14 bases. Germline V CDR1 and CDR2: WNHNN, SYGVQD (reference sequence). The CDR3 totals 17 residues. J was trimmed by 5 bases and V by 5 bases; bases with no gene match: 8. CDR3 sequence: CASSFRLAGGPHNEQFF. The DNA for the CDR3 is TGCGCCAGCAGTTTTAGACTAGCGGGAGGGCCACACAATGAGCAGTTCTTC.

The V call is TRBV27, the J call TRBJ2-1, with D tentatively TRBD2 (6 bases). Germline V gene lookup returns CDR1 MNHEY and CDR2 SMNVEV (reference sequence). CDR3 size: 20 residues. V was clipped by 3 bases and J by 0 bases, with 24 bases between them. The CDR3 here is CASSFLESLFAGISYNEQFF. The CDR3 bases are TGTGCCAGCAGTTTCCTAGAATCCCTTTTCGCGGGAATCTCCTACAATGAGCAGTTCTTC.

As DNA, the CDR3 is TGTGCCAGCAGCGTAGGACAGGGGTATGGCTACACCTTC. It specifies CASSVGQGYGYTF. This chain connects TRBV9 to TRBJ1-2; 8 bases map to TRBD1. This CDR3 spans 13 amino acids. V lost 0 bases, J lost 5 bases, and 0 bases stayed unmatched. Germline CDR1 and CDR2: SGDLS and YYNGEE.

This chain links TRBV5-4 with TRBJ2-3, with TRBD1 matching 8 bases. V lost 5 bases, J lost 3 bases, and 5 bases stayed unmatched. CDR3 size: 14 residues. Germline V lookup: CDR1 SGHNT, CDR2 YYREEE (reference sequence). The CDR3 DNA sequence: TGTGCCAGCAGATACAGGGGGGCGACAGATACGCAGTATTTT. Translated, it gives CASRYRGATDTQYF.